This T cell receptor (beta chain) comes out of a study of T cell responses to AZD1222 COVID-19 vaccine. The wider study: The analysis combined second doses at about 4 or about 12 weeks.

Comments on this clone: Its antigen is as yet unknown.

Study observations and caveats: The sample set comprised mostly white British donors with more females, and clonal diversity was possibly underestimated. Two doses of AZD1222 preceded a rise in Spike-specific TCR breadth and depth. A reported finding is that nearly half of spike-specific TCRs target unmutated variant regions.

V lost 2 bases, J lost 4 bases, and 11 bases lay in between. The CDR3 length is 15 residues. Looked up from germline, CDR1 is SGHTA and CDR2 is FQGNSA. The data were produced by immunoSEQ multiplex PCR, yet TCRdb's version contains in-frame clones alone and is incomplete. Of some 120,000 clones listed, around 82% were seen once; the top ten hold roughly 9.5%. This sample comprised peripheral blood, obtained on day 0 of AZD1222 vaccination. This clonotype was obtained from an adult in good health. The rearrangement links TRBV7-2 to TRBJ1-4, with D possibly TRBD1 on 6 matching bases. The CDR3 bases are TGTGCCAGCAGCTTAAAACAGGGAATTAATGAAAAACTGTTTTTT. Translating gives CASSLKQGINEKLFF.